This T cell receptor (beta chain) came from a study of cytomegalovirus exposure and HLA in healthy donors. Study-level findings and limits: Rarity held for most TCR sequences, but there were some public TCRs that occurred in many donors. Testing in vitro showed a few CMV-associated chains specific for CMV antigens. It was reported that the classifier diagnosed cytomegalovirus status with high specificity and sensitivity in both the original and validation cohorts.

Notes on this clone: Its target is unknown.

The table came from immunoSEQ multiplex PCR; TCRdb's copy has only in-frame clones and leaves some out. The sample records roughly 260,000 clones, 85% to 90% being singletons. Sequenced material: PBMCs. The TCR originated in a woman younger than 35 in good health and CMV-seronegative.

The DNA for the CDR3 is TGCGCCAGCAGCCAAGGGTATGGGGGCACCTACGAGCAGTACTTC. Translated: CASSQGYGGTYEQYF. The genes are TRBV4-3 and TRBJ2-7; maybe TRBD1 (6 bases). The CDR3 sequence is 15 residues long. Germline assignment: CDR1 LGHNA and CDR2 YSLEER. V gave up 1 base and J gave up 2 bases, with 12 bases separating them.